A selection of T cell receptor beta chains follows, all from one sample in a study of cytomegalovirus exposure and HLA in healthy donors. Clones were read by immunoSEQ multiplex PCR, and TCRdb kept only the in-frame ones, dropping some. The repertoire holds 250,000 to 350,000 clones, with 88% as singletons. Source material: PBMCs. These receptors all come from a young woman in good health and CMV-seronegative. Both conserved end residues are part of each CDR3. The D gene is left open where the match is weak. Some rows have no size entry. The others give once, few or many, or a class for an expanded clone.

15	.	TRBV27	TRBJ1-1	TRBD1	TGTGCCAGCAATACCGCCGGGACAGTTGACACTGAAGCTTTCTTT	CASNTAGTVDTEAFF
18	.	TRBV27	TRBJ2-1	TRBD2	TGTGCCAGCAGTTTAAGAGCCGGGACTACAAGGTTCTACAATGAGCAGTTCTTC	CASSLRAGTTRFYNEQFF
16	.	TRBV5-4	TRBJ2-3	TRBD2	TGTGCCAGCAGCTTGGCGGCTAGCGGGAGCACAGATACGCAGTATTTT	CASSLAASGSTDTQYF
11	.	TRBV30	TRBJ2-2	.	TGTGCCTGGACAGACACCGGGGAGCTGTTTTTT	CAWTDTGELFF
13	few	TRBV6-5	TRBJ1-5	.	TGTGCCAGCAGTTACGGCGGGAATCAGCCCCAGCATTTT	CASSYGGNQPQHF
15	.	TRBV9	TRBJ2-7	TRBD2	TGTGCCAGCAGCGTAGAAACTAGCGGGCCCTACGAGCAGTACTTC	CASSVETSGPYEQYF
14	.	TRBV5-6	TRBJ2-3	.	TGTGCCAGCGCCGCCGGCGGGGGCACAGATACGCAGTATTTT	CASAAGGGTDTQYF
16	.	TRBV5-6	TRBJ1-4	.	TGTGCCAGCAGCTTGGATCTTGCAGGGCGGCGTGAAAAACTGTTTTTT	CASSLDLAGRREKLFF
15	.	TRBV6-5	TRBJ2-7	TRBD2	TGTGTCAGCACCCCTTCCCTAGCGGGAGTTTACGAGCAGTACTTC	CVSTPSLAGVYEQYF
16	.	TRBV4-1	TRBJ2-3	.	TGCGCCAGCAGCCCCCTGGAACTAGGCGGCACAGATACGCAGTATTTT	CASSPLELGGTDTQYF
14	.	TRBV18	TRBJ1-3	.	TGTGCCAGCTCACCAAAACAGGGTGGAAACACCATATATTTT	CASSPKQGGNTIYF
16	.	TRBV7-3	TRBJ1-1	.	TGTGCCAGCAGCTTAACGGGAGCAGGAGTGAACACTGAAGCTTTCTTT	CASSLTGAGVNTEAFF
17	.	TRBV27	TRBJ2-3	.	TGTGCCAGCAGTTTAATGGACAGCTCCGACGGCACAGATACGCAGTATTTT	CASSLMDSSDGTDTQYF
15	.	TRBV9	TRBJ2-3	.	TGTGCCAGCAGCGTAGCCGGGACACCCGCAGATACGCAGTATTTT	CASSVAGTPADTQYF
14	.	TRBV28	TRBJ2-1	TRBD2	TGTGCCAGCATGACTAGCGGGAAGTACAATGAGCAGTTCTTC	CASMTSGKYNEQFF
15	.	TRBV28	TRBJ2-1	TRBD2	TGTGCCAGCAAGGAAAGCGGGAGGGACTACAATGAGCAGTTCTTC	CASKESGRDYNEQFF
18	.	TRBV25-1	TRBJ2-2	.	TGTGCCAGCAGTGAATTGGGGGCTAATAGCGCCAACACCGGGGAGCTGTTTTTT	CASSELGANSANTGELFF
15	.	TRBV4-3	TRBJ2-3	.	TGCGCCAGCAGCTTCACAGGGAGAGGGTCTGATACGCAGTATTTT	CASSFTGRGSDTQYF
12	.	TRBV27	TRBJ1-1	.	TGTGCCACCGGAGAGCGGGTAACTGAAGCTTTCTTT	CATGERVTEAFF
14	.	TRBV7-2	TRBJ2-5	TRBD2	TGTGCCAGCAGCCCAGAGGGAGGGAGGGAGACCCAGTACTTC	CASSPEGGRETQYF
10	.	TRBV7-9	TRBJ1-1	.	TGTGCCAGCCCCACTTTGGAAGCTTTCTTT	CASPTLEAFF
13	.	TRBV7-6	TRBJ1-1	.	TGTGCCAGCAGCTCAGACTGGAACACTGAAGCTTTCTTT	CASSSDWNTEAFF
19	.	TRBV27	TRBJ2-5	TRBD2	TGTGCCAGCAGTCCGACCTGGACTAGCGGGAGGGCCGAGATTGAGACCCAGTACTTC	CASSPTWTSGRAEIETQYF
15	.	TRBV5-1	TRBJ2-3	TRBD1	TGCGCCAGCAGCTTAGGACAGGGGGCAGGGGATACGCAGTATTTT	CASSLGQGAGDTQYF
14	.	TRBV5-1	TRBJ1-2	.	TGCGCCAGCAGCTTGGAGGGGGGGCTCTATGGCTACACCTTC	CASSLEGGLYGYTF
13	.	TRBV5-5	TRBJ2-7	.	TGTGCCAGCAGCTTGGACAGTTTCCACGAGCAGTACTTC	CASSLDSFHEQYF